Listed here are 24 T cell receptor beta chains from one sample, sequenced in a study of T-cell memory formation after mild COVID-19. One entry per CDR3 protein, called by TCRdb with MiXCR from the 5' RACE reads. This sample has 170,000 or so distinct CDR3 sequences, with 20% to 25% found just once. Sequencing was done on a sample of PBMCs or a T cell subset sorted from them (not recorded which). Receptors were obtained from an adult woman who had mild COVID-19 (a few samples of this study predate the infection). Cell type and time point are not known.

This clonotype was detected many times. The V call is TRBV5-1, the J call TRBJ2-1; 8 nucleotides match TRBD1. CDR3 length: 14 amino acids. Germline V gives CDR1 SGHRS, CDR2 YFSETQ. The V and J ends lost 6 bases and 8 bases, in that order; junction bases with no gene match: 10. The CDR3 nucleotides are TGCGCCAGCACTCCGACAGGGGCCGCGGATGAGCAGTTCTTC. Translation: CASTPTGAADEQFF.

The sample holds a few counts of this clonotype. The chain's CDR3 is CASSTEKRQEKLFF. The CDR3 DNA reads TGCGCCAGCAGCACCGAAAAACGACAGGAAAAGCTGTTTTTT. This rearrangement joins TRBV5-1 to TRBJ2-2; weak D call: TRBD1 (6 bases). The CDR3 spans 14 residues. V dropped 4 bases and J dropped 12 bases, with 19 bases sitting between them. Germline V gene data show CDR1 as SGHRS and CDR2 as YFSETQ.

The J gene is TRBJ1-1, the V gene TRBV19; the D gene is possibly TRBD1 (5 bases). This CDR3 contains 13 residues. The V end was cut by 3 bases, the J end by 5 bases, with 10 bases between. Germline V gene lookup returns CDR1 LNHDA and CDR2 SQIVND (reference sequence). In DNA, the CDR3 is TGTGCCAGTAGTATTATGGGGGAGACTGAAGCTTTCTTT. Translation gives CASSIMGETEAFF.

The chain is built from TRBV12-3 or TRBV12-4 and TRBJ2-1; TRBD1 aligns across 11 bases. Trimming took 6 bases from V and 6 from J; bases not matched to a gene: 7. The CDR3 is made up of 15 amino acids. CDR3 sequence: CASSHPGTGGNEQFF. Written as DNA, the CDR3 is TGTGCCAGCAGCCACCCCGGGACAGGGGGCAATGAGCAGTTCTTC.

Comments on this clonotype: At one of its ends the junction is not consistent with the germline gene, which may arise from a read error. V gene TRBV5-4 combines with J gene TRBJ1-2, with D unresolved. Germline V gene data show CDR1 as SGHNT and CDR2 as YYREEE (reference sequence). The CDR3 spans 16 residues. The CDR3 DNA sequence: TGTGCCAGCAGTTTGGTCATGGTGGCCCAAAACTATGGCTACACCTTC. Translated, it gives CASSLVMVAQNYGYTF. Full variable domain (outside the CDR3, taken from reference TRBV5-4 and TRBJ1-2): ETGVTQSPTHLIKTRGQQVTLRCSSQSGHNTVSWYQQALGQGPQFIFQYYREEENGRGNFPPRFSGLQFPNYSSELNVNALELDDSALYLCASSLVMVAQNYGYTFGSGTRLTVV.

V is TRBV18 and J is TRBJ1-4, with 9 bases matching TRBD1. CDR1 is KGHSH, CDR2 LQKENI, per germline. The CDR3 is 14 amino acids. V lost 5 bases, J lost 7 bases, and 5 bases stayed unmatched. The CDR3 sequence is CASSTTGGSEKLFF. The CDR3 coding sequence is TGTGCCAGCTCAACGACAGGGGGGAGTGAAAAACTGTTTTTT.

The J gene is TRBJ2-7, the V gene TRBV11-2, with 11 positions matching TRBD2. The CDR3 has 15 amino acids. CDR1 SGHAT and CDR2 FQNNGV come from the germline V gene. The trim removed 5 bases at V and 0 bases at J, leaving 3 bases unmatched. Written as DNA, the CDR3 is TGTGCCAGCAGCGTTACTAGCGGGAGCTCCTACGAGCAGTACTTC. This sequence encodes CASSVTSGSSYEQYF. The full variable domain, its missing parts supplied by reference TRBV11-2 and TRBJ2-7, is EAGVAQSPRYKIIEKRQSVAFWCNPISGHATLYWYQQILGQGPKLLIQFQNNGVVDDSQLPKDRFSAERLKGVDSTLKIQPAKLEDSAVYLCASSVTSGSSYEQYFGPGTRLTVT.

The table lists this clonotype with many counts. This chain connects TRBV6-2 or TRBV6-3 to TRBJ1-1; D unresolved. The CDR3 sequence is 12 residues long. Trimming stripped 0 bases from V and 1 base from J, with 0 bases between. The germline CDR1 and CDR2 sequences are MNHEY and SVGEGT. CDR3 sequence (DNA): TGTGCCAGCAGTTACTCGAACACTGAAGCTTTCTTT. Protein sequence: CASSYSNTEAFF.

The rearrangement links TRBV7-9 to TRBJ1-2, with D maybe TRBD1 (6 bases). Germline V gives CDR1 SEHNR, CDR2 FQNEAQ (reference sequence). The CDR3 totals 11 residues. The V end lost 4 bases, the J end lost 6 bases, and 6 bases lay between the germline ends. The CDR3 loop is CASSSGDGYTF. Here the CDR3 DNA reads TGTGCCAGCAGCTCAGGGGATGGCTACACCTTC.

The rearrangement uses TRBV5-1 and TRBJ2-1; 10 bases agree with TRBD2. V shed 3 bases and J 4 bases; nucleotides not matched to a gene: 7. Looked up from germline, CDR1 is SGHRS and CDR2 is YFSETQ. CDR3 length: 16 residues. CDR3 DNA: TGCGCCAGCAGCTCCTCTAGCGGGAGACCTTACAATGAGCAGTTCTTC. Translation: CASSSSSGRPYNEQFF. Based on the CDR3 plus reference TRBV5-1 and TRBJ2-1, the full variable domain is KAGVTQTPRYLIKTRGQQVTLSCSPISGHRSVSWYQQTPGQGLQFLFEYFSETQRNKGNFPGRFSGRQFSNSRSEMNVSTLELGDSALYLCASSSSSGRPYNEQFFGPGTRLTVL.

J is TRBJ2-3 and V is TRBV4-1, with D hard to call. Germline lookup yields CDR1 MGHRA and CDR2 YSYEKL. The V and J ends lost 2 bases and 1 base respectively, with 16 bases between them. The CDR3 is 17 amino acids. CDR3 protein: CASSQITVGFGTDTQYF. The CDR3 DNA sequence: TGCGCCAGCAGCCAAATCACGGTTGGGTTCGGCACAGATACGCAGTATTTT.

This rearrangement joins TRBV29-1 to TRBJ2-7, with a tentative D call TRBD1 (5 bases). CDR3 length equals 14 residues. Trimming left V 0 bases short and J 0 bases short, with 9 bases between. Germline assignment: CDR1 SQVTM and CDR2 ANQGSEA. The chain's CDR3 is CSVEDQDNSYEQYF. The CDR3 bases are TGCAGCGTTGAAGATCAGGACAACTCCTACGAGCAGTACTTC.

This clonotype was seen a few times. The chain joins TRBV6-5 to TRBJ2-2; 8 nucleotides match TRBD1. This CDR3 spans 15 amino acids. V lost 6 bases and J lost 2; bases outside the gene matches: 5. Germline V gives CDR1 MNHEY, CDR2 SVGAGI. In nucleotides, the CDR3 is TGTGCCAGCAGAATGACAGGGGTAAACACCGGGGAGCTGTTTTTT. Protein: CASRMTGVNTGELFF.

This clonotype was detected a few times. The CDR3 bases are TGTGCCAGCAGCATAAATTCACCAGGGGCAAGGGCCAACGTCCTGACTTTC. This sequence encodes CASSINSPGARANVLTF. The rearrangement joins TRBV11-2 to TRBJ2-6; D may be TRBD1 (6 bases). Germline CDR1 and CDR2: SGHAT and FQNNGV. The V gene lost 5 bases and the J gene lost 5 bases, with 19 bases spanning the gap. CDR3 size: 17 residues.

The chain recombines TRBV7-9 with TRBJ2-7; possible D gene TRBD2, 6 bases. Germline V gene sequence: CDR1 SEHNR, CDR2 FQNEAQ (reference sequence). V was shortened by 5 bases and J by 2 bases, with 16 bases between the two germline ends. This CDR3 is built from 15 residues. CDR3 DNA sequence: TGTGCCAGCAGCCACCGGGACTCACTGACCTACGAGCAGTACTTC. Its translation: CASSHRDSLTYEQYF.

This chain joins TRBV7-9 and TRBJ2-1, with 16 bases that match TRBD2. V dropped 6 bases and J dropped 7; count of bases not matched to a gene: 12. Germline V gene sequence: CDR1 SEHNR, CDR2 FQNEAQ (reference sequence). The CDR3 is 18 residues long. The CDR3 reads CASRHAGTSGRDRNEQFF. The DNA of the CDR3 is TGTGCCAGCAGGCACGCCGGGACTAGCGGGAGGGATAGGAATGAGCAGTTCTTC.

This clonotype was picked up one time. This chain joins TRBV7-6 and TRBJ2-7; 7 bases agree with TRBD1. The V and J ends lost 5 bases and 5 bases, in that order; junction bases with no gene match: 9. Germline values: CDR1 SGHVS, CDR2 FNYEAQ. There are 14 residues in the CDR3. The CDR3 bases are TGTGCCAGCAGCGGGAAGGGGGCGATCCACGAGCAGTACTTC. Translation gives CASSGKGAIHEQYF.

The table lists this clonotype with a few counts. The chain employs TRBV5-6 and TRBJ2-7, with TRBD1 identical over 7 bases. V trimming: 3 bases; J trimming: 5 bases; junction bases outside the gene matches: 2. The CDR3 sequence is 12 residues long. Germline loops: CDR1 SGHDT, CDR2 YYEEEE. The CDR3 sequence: CASSSGQDEQYF. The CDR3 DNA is TGTGCCAGCAGCTCAGGACAGGACGAGCAGTACTTC.

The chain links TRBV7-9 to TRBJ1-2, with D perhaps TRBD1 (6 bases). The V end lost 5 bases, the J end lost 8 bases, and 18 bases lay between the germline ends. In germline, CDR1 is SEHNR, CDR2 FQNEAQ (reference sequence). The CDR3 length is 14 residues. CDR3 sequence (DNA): TGTGCCAGCAGCCCGGACGGCAGGGGAGAAGGCTACACCTTC. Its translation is CASSPDGRGEGYTF.

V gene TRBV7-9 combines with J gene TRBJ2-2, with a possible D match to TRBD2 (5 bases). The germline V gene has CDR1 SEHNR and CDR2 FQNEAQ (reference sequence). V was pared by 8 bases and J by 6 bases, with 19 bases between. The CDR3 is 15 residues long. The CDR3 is CASAPDSQIPGELFF. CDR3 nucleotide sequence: TGTGCCAGCGCCCCGGACTCGCAGATTCCCGGGGAGCTGTTTTTT.

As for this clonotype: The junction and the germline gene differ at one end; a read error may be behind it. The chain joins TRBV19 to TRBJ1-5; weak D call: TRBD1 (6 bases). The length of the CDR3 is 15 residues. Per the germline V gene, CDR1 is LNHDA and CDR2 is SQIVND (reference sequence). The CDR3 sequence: CASKDRKSSDQPQHF. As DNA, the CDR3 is TGTGCCAGCAAAGACAGGAAAAGTAGCGATCAGCCCCAGCATTTT.

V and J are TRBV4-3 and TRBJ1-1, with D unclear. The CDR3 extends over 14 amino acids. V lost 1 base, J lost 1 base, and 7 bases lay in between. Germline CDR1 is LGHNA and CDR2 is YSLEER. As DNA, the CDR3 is TGCGCCAGCAGCCAAGTCGTCGGGAACACTGAAGCTTTCTTT. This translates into CASSQVVGNTEAFF.

The CDR3 protein is CASSGGGTEAFF. The CDR3 DNA reads TGCGCCAGCAGCGGGGGGGGCACTGAAGCTTTCTTT. V is TRBV5-1 and J is TRBJ1-1; TRBD1 might be the D (5 bases). The V end lost 4 bases, the J end lost 4 bases, and 8 bases lay between the germline ends. Germline lookup yields CDR1 SGHRS and CDR2 YFSETQ. The CDR3 runs 12 residues.

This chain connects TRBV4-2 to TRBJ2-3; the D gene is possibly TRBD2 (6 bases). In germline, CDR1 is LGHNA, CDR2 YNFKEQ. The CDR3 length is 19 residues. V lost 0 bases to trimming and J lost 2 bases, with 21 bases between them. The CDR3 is CASSQEHGRLTGVTDTQYF. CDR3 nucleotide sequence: TGTGCCAGCAGCCAAGAACATGGGCGGCTAACGGGAGTCACAGATACGCAGTATTTT.